These 31 T cell receptor beta chains came from one sample sequenced in a study of blood T cell repertoires in COVID-19. Assay: immunoSEQ multiplex PCR; the TCRdb copy retains only in-frame clones and omits some. The table has roughly 170,000 clones, around 87% seen once. Sequenced sample: peripheral blood. The source of these receptors is a woman in her late teens or twenties who had recovered from COVID-19.

This clone has more than one count but fewer than ten. V and J are TRBV28 and TRBJ1-1, with D possibly TRBD1 on 6 matching bases. The V gene's germline CDR1 is MDHEN and CDR2 SYDVKM. Trimming pared 5 bases from V and 8 bases from J, leaving 9 bases between. This CDR3 has 11 amino acids. The CDR3 is CASSAGTEAFF. Here the CDR3 DNA reads TGTGCCAGCAGTGCCGGGACAGAAGCTTTCTTT.

V is TRBV9 and J is TRBJ2-1, with TRBD2 identical over 11 bases. V shed 0 bases, J shed 4 bases, and the junction held 24 bases outside the gene matches. Germline V gene sequence: CDR1 SGDLS, CDR2 YYNGEE. The length of the CDR3 is 23 residues. CDR3 sequence (DNA): TGTGCCAGCAGCGTAGCGGTCAGAGAACTAGCGGGAGCAACTACTCAAATTTACAATGAGCAGTTCTTC. Residues: CASSVAVRELAGATTQIYNEQFF.

The rearrangement uses TRBV2 and TRBJ2-7, with D possibly being TRBD1 (5 bases). V was trimmed by 3 bases and J by 0 bases, leaving 15 bases between them. CDR1 and CDR2 from the germline V gene are SNHLY and FYNNEI. This CDR3 is built from 16 residues. The CDR3: CASSDWGFSSSYEQYV. The DNA of the CDR3 is TGTGCCAGCAGTGATTGGGGCTTCTCGAGCTCCTACGAGCAGTACGTC.

V is TRBV5-1 and J is TRBJ2-7; 7 bases are a match to TRBD1. CDR3 length equals 14 residues. Germline CDR1 is SGHRS and CDR2 is YFSETQ. The J segment lost 2 bases and the V segment lost 6 bases, leaving 8 bases of the junction unmatched. For the CDR3, the DNA is TGCGCCAGCACCCCGGGACAGAAGCCCTACGAGCAGTACTTC. It codes for CASTPGQKPYEQYF. The whole variable domain, remainder taken from reference TRBV5-1 and TRBJ2-7, is KAGVTQTPRYLIKTRGQQVTLSCSPISGHRSVSWYQQTPGQGLQFLFEYFSETQRNKGNFPGRFSGRQFSNSRSEMNVSTLELGDSALYLCASTPGQKPYEQYFGPGTRLTVT.

The chain uses TRBV2 and TRBJ1-1, with D tentatively TRBD1 (6 bases). Germline CDR1 SNHLY, CDR2 FYNNEI. The CDR3 is 14 residues long. Trimming took off 1 base at V and 1 base at J, with 7 bases between the two ends. Here the CDR3 reads CASSEGTANTEAFF. The CDR3 nucleotides are TGTGCCAGCAGTGAAGGGACAGCGAACACTGAAGCTTTCTTT.

V gene TRBV11-2 combines with J gene TRBJ2-1; D uncertain. Trimming stripped 8 bases from V and 8 bases from J, with 10 bases between. The CDR3 has 11 residues. Germline CDR1 reads SGHAT; CDR2 reads FQNNGV. Here the CDR3 DNA reads TGTGCCAGCGCTAGAAGCCATGAGCAGTTCTTC. Its protein is CASARSHEQFF.

The J gene is TRBJ2-2, the V gene TRBV7-9, with D unresolved. Germline-derived CDR1 and CDR2 are SEHNR and FQNEAQ (reference sequence). Trimming removed 5 bases from V and 11 bases from J, with 9 bases in between. The CDR3 sequence is 11 residues long. CDR3 in amino acids: CASSQVLELFF. CDR3 nucleotides: TGTGCCAGCAGCCAGGTCCTTGAGCTGTTTTTT.

The chain recombines TRBV7-3 with TRBJ2-3; TRBD1 is a possible D gene (6 bases). Germline CDR1 is SGHTA and CDR2 is FQGTGA. The CDR3 loop spans 16 amino acids. Trimming removed 1 base at V and 1 base at J, with 12 bases between. DNA for the CDR3: TGTGCCAGCAGCTTAATGGGCAGGGGAGGCACAGATACGCAGTATTTT. Its translation is CASSLMGRGGTDTQYF.

V is TRBV19 and J is TRBJ1-1; TRBD1 is a possible D gene (5 bases). V lost 3 bases and J 5 bases, leaving 13 bases between the germline ends. The CDR3 has 14 amino acids. Germline CDR1 is LNHDA and CDR2 is SQIVND (reference sequence). The CDR3 loop reads CASSIFREGTEAFF. The CDR3 DNA is TGTGCCAGTAGTATCTTCAGGGAGGGGACTGAAGCTTTCTTT. The whole variable domain, remainder taken from reference TRBV19 and TRBJ1-1, is DGGITQSPKYLFRKEGQNVTLSCEQNLNHDAMYWYRQDPGQGLRLIYYSQIVNDFQKGDIAEGYSVSREKKESFPLTVTSAQKNPTAFYLCASSIFREGTEAFFGQGTRLTVV.

This clone occurred a few times. The CDR3, as DNA: TGTGCCAGCAGCTTAGGCGTCGGACAGCAAAGCTCCTACGAGCAGTACGTC. Protein product: CASSLGVGQQSSYEQYV. This chain connects TRBV7-8 to TRBJ2-7; D is possibly TRBD1 (6 bases). The CDR3 covers 17 residues. V was trimmed by 1 base and J by 0 bases, leaving 16 bases between them. Germline loops: CDR1 SGHVS, CDR2 FQNEAQ.

V is TRBV15 and J is TRBJ2-1; 8 bases match TRBD1. Germline CDR1 reads LNHNV; CDR2 reads YYDKDF (reference sequence). The CDR3 spans 18 residues. The junction had 11 bases not matched to a gene; V was cut back by 0 bases and J by 4 bases. The DNA for the CDR3 is TGTGCCACCAGCAGAGAAACCCGGGACAGGACTATTTACAATGAGCAGTTCTTC. Amino acids: CATSRETRDRTIYNEQFF.

The V gene is TRBV28, the J gene TRBJ2-7; 8 bases agree with TRBD1. Trimming took 6 bases from V and 2 from J; bases not matched to a gene: 9. Germline values: CDR1 MDHEN, CDR2 SYDVKM. This CDR3 comprises 15 residues. The CDR3 is CASSPIGQGAYEQYV. CDR3 nucleotide sequence: TGTGCCAGCAGCCCCATCGGACAGGGAGCCTACGAGCAGTACGTC.

This clone occurred once. This chain connects TRBV19 to TRBJ1-1, with D hard to call. Germline V lookup: CDR1 LNHDA, CDR2 SQIVND (reference sequence). This CDR3 region has 13 residues. The V gene lost 2 bases and the J gene lost 4 bases, with 8 bases spanning the gap. CDR3 protein: CASSITEITEAFF. The DNA for the CDR3 is TGTGCCAGTAGTATAACAGAGATCACTGAAGCTTTCTTT.

The chain is built from TRBV27 and TRBJ1-2; 7 bases are shared with TRBD1. The CDR3 extends over 13 amino acids. The trim removed 8 bases at V and 4 bases at J, leaving 7 bases unmatched. Germline V gene sequence: CDR1 MNHEY, CDR2 SMNVEV (reference sequence). The CDR3: CASSRQGGYGYTF. The CDR3 DNA reads as TGTGCCAGCTCCCGACAGGGCGGCTATGGCTACACCTTC.

The rearrangement links TRBV4-1 to TRBJ2-2, with D unclear. CDR3 length equals 13 residues. Germline V lookup: CDR1 MGHRA, CDR2 YSYEKL. V was shortened by 0 bases and J by 6 bases, with 5 bases between the two germline ends. CDR3 bases: TGCGCCAGCAGCCAAGAATCGGCCGGGGAGCTGTTTTTT. This translates into CASSQESAGELFF.

The CDR3 is CATSDLRLAGGRSYNEQFF. CDR3 in DNA: TGTGCCACCAGTGATTTGCGACTAGCGGGAGGACGGTCCTACAATGAGCAGTTCTTC. The chain carries TRBV24-1 and TRBJ2-1, with TRBD2 matching over 13 bases. This CDR3 is 19 amino acids long. V trimming: 0 bases; J trimming: 1 base; junction bases outside the gene matches: 5. The germline CDR1 and CDR2 sequences are KGHDR and SFDVKD.

The chain combines TRBV19 with TRBJ2-7, with a tentative D call TRBD2 (6 bases). The germline gives CDR1 LNHDA, CDR2 SQIVND (reference sequence). Trimming removed 1 base from V and 4 bases from J, with 17 bases in between. The CDR3 is 16 amino acids. The CDR3 region is CASSIGGVASGYEQYF. In DNA form, the CDR3 reads TGTGCCAGTAGTATAGGGGGGGTGGCGAGTGGATACGAGCAGTACTTC.

V gene TRBV12-3 or TRBV12-4 combines with J gene TRBJ1-4; 7 nucleotides align to TRBD1. The V segment lost 6 bases and the J segment 10 bases; nucleotides outside the gene matches: 8. The CDR3 is 13 residues long. The DNA for the CDR3 is TGTGCCAGCAGCCCCGACAGGGCTGCAAAACTGTTTTTT. Its translation is CASSPDRAAKLFF.

The sample holds one count of this clone. This chain connects TRBV2 to TRBJ1-5; tentative D call: TRBD1 (6 bases). Trimming cost V 7 bases and J 4 bases, with 11 bases left between them. The CDR3 runs 13 residues. The germline CDR1 and CDR2 sequences are SNHLY and FYNNEI. The CDR3 loop reads CASMIGGNQPQHF. CDR3 coding DNA: TGTGCCAGCATGATAGGGGGTAATCAGCCCCAGCATTTT.

The genes are TRBV7-2 and TRBJ1-4; D is unclear. V was cut by 2 bases and J by 7 bases, with 8 bases left in between. This CDR3 region has 13 residues. Germline V gene data show CDR1 as SGHTA and CDR2 as FQGNSA. CDR3 DNA: TGTGCCAGCAGCTTAAGTCAAGCTGAAAAACTGTTTTTT. The encoded protein is CASSLSQAEKLFF.

The V and J genes are TRBV3-1 (or the pseudogene TRBV3-2) and TRBJ2-4, with TRBD2 identical over 11 bases. There are 15 residues in the CDR3. The germline gives CDR1 LGHDT, CDR2 YNNKEL (reference sequence). V trimming: 4 bases; J trimming: 9 bases; junction bases outside the gene matches: 8. The CDR3 sequence: CASSLAGGPSSIQYF. The CDR3 DNA reads TGTGCCAGCAGCCTAGCGGGGGGGCCTTCATCCATTCAGTACTTC.

The J gene is TRBJ1-6, the V gene TRBV7-2, with D possibly being TRBD1 (5 bases). The CDR3 covers 16 residues. Germline loops: CDR1 SGHTA, CDR2 FQGNSA. Trimming left V 5 bases short and J 0 bases short, with 11 bases between. The CDR3 is CASSLDSFSYNSPLHF. The CDR3 nucleotides read TGTGCCAGCAGCCTAGACAGTTTCTCCTATAATTCACCCCTCCACTTT.

The chain joins TRBV19 to TRBJ2-6, with 9 bases identical to TRBD1. With 3 bases clipped from V and 0 bases from J, the junction kept 3 bases outside the gene matches. The germline CDR1 and CDR2 sequences are LNHDA and SQIVND (reference sequence). The CDR3 is made up of 17 amino acids. The chain's CDR3 is CASSMGQGPSGANVLTF. In DNA form, the CDR3 reads TGTGCCAGTAGTATGGGACAGGGCCCCTCTGGGGCCAACGTCCTGACTTTC.

The gene calls are TRBV20-1 and TRBJ2-7, with D hard to call. V was shortened by 1 base and J by 4 bases, with 5 bases between the two germline ends. This CDR3 comprises 11 residues. Germline lookup yields CDR1 DFQATT and CDR2 SNEGSKA (reference sequence). This CDR3 is CSARASYEQYV. The CDR3 DNA is TGCAGTGCTAGAGCTAGTTACGAGCAGTACGTC.

This clone was observed many times. The rearrangement uses TRBV18 and TRBJ1-4; possibly TRBD1 for D (5 bases). V was cut by 2 bases and J by 8 bases, with 21 bases left in between. The germline gives CDR1 KGHSH, CDR2 LQKENI. This CDR3 contains 17 residues. The CDR3 nucleotides are TGTGCCAGCTCACCAAATGGTGGAGGGGCTGTAGGAGAAAAACTGTTTTTT. Translation: CASSPNGGGAVGEKLFF.

The J gene is TRBJ2-1, the V gene TRBV30, with 9 bases that match TRBD2. The CDR3 covers 15 residues. V dropped 1 base and J dropped 9; count of bases not matched to a gene: 10. Germline values: CDR1 GTSNPN, CDR2 SVGIG (reference sequence). The CDR3 here is CAWSAIAGVRSEQFF. The CDR3 DNA sequence: TGTGCCTGGAGTGCAATAGCGGGAGTACGGAGTGAGCAGTTCTTC.

This clone was counted once. The gene calls are TRBV15 and TRBJ2-1, with TRBD2 identical over 13 bases. Germline V gives CDR1 LNHNV, CDR2 YYDKDF (reference sequence). V shed 7 bases, J shed 7 bases, and the junction held 4 bases outside the gene matches. The CDR3 consists of 14 residues. The CDR3 bases are TGTGCCACCAAGACTAGCGGGGGGAGGAATGAGCAGTTCTTC. This codes for CATKTSGGRNEQFF.

This chain connects TRBV18 to TRBJ2-2; 7 positions agree with TRBD1. The CDR3 sequence is 19 residues long. CDR1 is KGHSH, CDR2 LQKENI, per germline. Trimming took 1 base from V and 0 from J; bases not matched to a gene: 11. As DNA, the CDR3 is TGTGCCAGCTCACCACAAAGGATAAGACAGGGAACGAACACCGGGGAGCTGTTTTTT. It translates to CASSPQRIRQGTNTGELFF.

The chain employs TRBV7-8 and TRBJ1-4; D might be TRBD1 (5 bases). V gave up 0 bases and J gave up 8 bases, with 10 bases separating them. Germline assignment: CDR1 SGHVS and CDR2 FQNEAQ. This CDR3 region has 14 residues. In DNA form, the CDR3 reads TGTGCCAGCAGCTTAGCAGGGGTGTGGGAAAAACTGTTTTTT. The encoded protein is CASSLAGVWEKLFF.

This rearrangement joins TRBV5-1 to TRBJ2-7; TRBD1 aligns across 9 bases. Germline loops: CDR1 SGHRS, CDR2 YFSETQ. Germline trimming cut 5 bases from V and 4 bases from J; bases unmatched to any gene: 10. The CDR3 has 15 residues. The CDR3 DNA sequence: TGCGCCAGCAGAACCGGGACAGGGTTTGGGTACGAGCAGTACTTC. As protein: CASRTGTGFGYEQYF.

The rearrangement joins TRBV30 to TRBJ1-2, with a tentative D call TRBD1 (5 bases). The CDR3 consists of 13 residues. Trimming took 5 bases from V and 4 from J, leaving 14 bases between them. The germline gives CDR1 GTSNPN, CDR2 SVGIG (reference sequence). The CDR3 DNA reads as TGTGCCTGGTCGGGAGGGGAAGGCTATGGCTACACCTTC. It yields the protein CAWSGGEGYGYTF. The variable domain in full, completed from reference TRBV30 and TRBJ1-2, reads SQTIHQWPATLVQPVGSPLSLECTVEGTSNPNLYWYRQAAGRGLQLLFYSVGIGQISSEVPQNLSASRPQDRQFILSSKKLLLSDSGFYLCAWSGGEGYGYTFGSGTRLTVV.